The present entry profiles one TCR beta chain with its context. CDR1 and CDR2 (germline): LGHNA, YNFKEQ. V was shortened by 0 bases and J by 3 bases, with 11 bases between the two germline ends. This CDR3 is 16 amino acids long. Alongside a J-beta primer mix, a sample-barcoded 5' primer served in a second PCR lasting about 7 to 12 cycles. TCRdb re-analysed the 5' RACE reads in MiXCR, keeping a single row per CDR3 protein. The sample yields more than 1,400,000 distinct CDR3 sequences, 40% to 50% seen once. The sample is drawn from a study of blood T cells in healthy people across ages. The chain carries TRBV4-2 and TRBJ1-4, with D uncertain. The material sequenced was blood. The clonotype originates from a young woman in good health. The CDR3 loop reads CASSQEPGKANEKLFF. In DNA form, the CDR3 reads TGTGCCAGCAGCCAAGAGCCGGGTAAAGCTAATGAAAAACTGTTTTTT.